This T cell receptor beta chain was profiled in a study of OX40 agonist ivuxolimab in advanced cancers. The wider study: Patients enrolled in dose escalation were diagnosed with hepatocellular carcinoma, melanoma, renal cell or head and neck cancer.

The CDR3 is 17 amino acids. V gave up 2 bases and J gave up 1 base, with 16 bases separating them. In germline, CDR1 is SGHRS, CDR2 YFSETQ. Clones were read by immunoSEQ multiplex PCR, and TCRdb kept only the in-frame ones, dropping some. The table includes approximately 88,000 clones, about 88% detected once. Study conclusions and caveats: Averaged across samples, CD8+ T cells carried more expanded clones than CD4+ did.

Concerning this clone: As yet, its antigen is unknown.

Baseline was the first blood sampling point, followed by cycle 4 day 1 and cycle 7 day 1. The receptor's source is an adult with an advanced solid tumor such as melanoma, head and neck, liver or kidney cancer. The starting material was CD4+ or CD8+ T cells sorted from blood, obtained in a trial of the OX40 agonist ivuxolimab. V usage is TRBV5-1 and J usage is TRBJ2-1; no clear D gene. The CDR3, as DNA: TGCGCCAGCAGCTTTTTGAGTTGGGCGGATTCCTACAATGAGCAGTTCTTC. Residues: CASSFLSWADSYNEQFF.